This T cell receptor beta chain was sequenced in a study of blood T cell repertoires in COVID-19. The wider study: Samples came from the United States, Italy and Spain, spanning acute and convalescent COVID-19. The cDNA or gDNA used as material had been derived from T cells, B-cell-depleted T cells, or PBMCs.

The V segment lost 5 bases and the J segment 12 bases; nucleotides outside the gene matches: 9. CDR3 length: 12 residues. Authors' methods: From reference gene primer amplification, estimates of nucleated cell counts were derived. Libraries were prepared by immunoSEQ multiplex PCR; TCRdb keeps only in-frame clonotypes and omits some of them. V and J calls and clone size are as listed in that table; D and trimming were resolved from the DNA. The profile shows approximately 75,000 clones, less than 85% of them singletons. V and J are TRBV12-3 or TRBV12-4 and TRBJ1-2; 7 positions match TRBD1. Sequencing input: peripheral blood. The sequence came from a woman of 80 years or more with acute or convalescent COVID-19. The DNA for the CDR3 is TGTGCCAGCAGTCTTACAGGGGATTCTCACACCTTC. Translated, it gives CASSLTGDSHTF.